The clone carrying this T cell receptor (beta chain) was detected a few times. The data belong to a study of blood T cell repertoires in COVID-19. This CDR3 region has 12 residues. V lost 2 bases, J lost 6 bases, and 8 bases lay in between. Germline-derived CDR1 and CDR2 are MNHEY and SMNVEV (reference sequence). The table came from immunoSEQ multiplex PCR; TCRdb's copy has only in-frame clones and leaves some out. The profile shows approximately 210,000 clones, about 80% of them singletons. The source is a man in his forties who had recovered from COVID-19. Sequencing was performed on PBMCs or T cells enriched from blood (not recorded which). The chain carries TRBV27 and TRBJ2-7; D is uncertain. CDR3 loop: CASSLIRGEQYF. The DNA for the CDR3 is TGTGCCAGCAGTTTAATTCGCGGCGAGCAGTACTTC.